This T cell receptor beta chain comes out of a study of beta chain features in type 1 diabetes. Each sorted population was over 98% pure. Study outcomes and limitations: A moderate, significant TCRB CDR3 shortening appeared in type 1 diabetes across four CD4+ subsets. Short templates might get an advantage during PCR, and this would be equal in patients and controls.

This CDR3 comprises 14 residues. J lost 4 bases, V lost 8 bases, and 6 bases had no gene match. Germline V CDR1 and CDR2: MNHEY, SVGAGI. Expressed TCRB transcripts were sequenced, since all the RNA that had been isolated was reverse transcribed. Sequenced by immunoSEQ multiplex PCR; TCRdb stores in-frame clones only, minus some. The sample has under 130,000 clones; 25% to 35% are singletons. Comments on this clone: The antigen is undetermined.

The chain combines TRBV6-5 with TRBJ2-1; 9 bases fit TRBD1. This clonotype was sampled from a woman under 30 with type 1 diabetes. The sequenced sample consisted of central memory CD4+ T cells from blood. The CDR3 DNA reads TGTGCCAGCCACGGGACAGGGATATACAATGAGCAGTTCTTC. This sequence encodes CASHGTGIYNEQFF.